The text below deals with one T cell receptor beta chain. Its antigen is undetermined. Trimming took off 0 bases at V and 0 bases at J, with 14 bases between the two ends. Germline V gene data show CDR1 as SGHNT and CDR2 as YYREEE (reference sequence). This CDR3 region has 17 residues. These data originate in a study of OX40 agonist ivuxolimab in advanced cancers. Whole-study context: Patients were treated with intravenous ivuxolimab, dosed at 0.01 to 10 mg/kg and infused every 2 weeks. Mean age roughly 65 years, range 23 to 79; roughly 82% male.

Sequencing was performed with immunoSEQ multiplex PCR; in TCRdb, only in-frame clones are kept and a portion is missing. This table has roughly 76,000 clones, around nine tenths appearing once. Points from the study as a whole: In the 0.1-3.0 mg/kg groups, partial responders showed among the lowest expansion.

This clonotype was obtained from an adult with an advanced solid tumor such as melanoma, head and neck, liver or kidney cancer. The sequenced sample was CD4+ or CD8+ T cells sorted from blood, obtained in a trial of the OX40 agonist ivuxolimab. The rearrangement joins TRBV5-4 to TRBJ2-3; a possible D gene is TRBD2 (7 bases). The CDR3 DNA is TGTGCCAGCAGCTTGGCGGGGGGCCTCCCTAGCACAGATACGCAGTATTTT. It encodes CASSLAGGLPSTDTQYF.